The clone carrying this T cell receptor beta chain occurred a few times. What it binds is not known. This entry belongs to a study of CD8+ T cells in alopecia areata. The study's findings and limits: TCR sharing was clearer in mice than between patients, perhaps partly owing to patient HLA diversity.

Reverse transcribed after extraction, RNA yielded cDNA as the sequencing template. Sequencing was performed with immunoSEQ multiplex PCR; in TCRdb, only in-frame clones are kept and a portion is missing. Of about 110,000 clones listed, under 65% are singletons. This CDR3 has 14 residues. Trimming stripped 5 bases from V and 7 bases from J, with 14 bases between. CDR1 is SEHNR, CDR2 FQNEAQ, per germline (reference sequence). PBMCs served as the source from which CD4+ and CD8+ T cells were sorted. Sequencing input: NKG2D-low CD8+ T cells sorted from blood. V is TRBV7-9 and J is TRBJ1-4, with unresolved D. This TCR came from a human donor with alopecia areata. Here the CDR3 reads CASSRAGGSEKLFF. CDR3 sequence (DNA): TGTGCCAGCAGCCGAGCGGGAGGTTCTGAAAAACTGTTTTTT.